This is a list of T cell receptor beta chains from one sample in a study of shared clonotypes between healthy human individuals. Produced via immunoSEQ multiplex PCR; TCRdb's table is partial and in-frame only. The table shows more than 2 million clones, with approximately 94% occurring only once. Sequenced input: naive CD4+ T cells sorted from blood. The receptors shown here come from a man between 18 and 29 years old in good health. Both conserved end residues are part of each CDR3. A D gene is named only where the DNA matches it firmly. Clone size appears in some rows only: once, few, many, or a class for an expanded clone.

clone_size	j_call	v_call	d_call	cdr3_nt	cdr3_aa
NA	TRBJ1-2	TRBV10-3	TRBD1	TGTGCCATCAGTTCCGGGACAGGTCACACCTTC	CAISSGTGHTF
NA	TRBJ2-2	TRBV6-1	NA	TGTGCCAGCAGTGTCCCAGGGAACACCGGGGAGCTGTTTTTT	CASSVPGNTGELFF
NA	TRBJ1-2	TRBV6-5	NA	TGTGCCAGCAGTTACTCGTGGCAGGGCCTGGGAGGCTACACCTTC	CASSYSWQGLGGYTF
NA	TRBJ1-1	TRBV29-1	NA	TGCAGCGTTTCTCGAGAGGGGACCAAAGCTTTCTTT	CSVSREGTKAFF
NA	TRBJ1-2	TRBV7-2	NA	TGTGCCAGCAGCCCAGGGACTTACGGTTATGGCTACACCTTC	CASSPGTYGYGYTF
few	TRBJ1-2	TRBV2	NA	TGTGCCAGCAGTGAGTCGACGGTCTATGGCTACACCTTC	CASSESTVYGYTF
NA	TRBJ2-7	TRBV6-5	TRBD1	TGTGCCAGCAGTCGACAGGGAACCTCCTACGAGCAGTACTTC	CASSRQGTSYEQYF
once	TRBJ2-7	TRBV6-5	NA	TGTGCCAGCAGCCGAGGTGCAGGAAGTTCCTACGAGCAGTACTTC	CASSRGAGSSYEQYF
NA	TRBJ1-2	TRBV6-1	NA	TGTGCCAGCAGTGAATCAGGTGGTTTGGTGAATGGCTACACCTTC	CASSESGGLVNGYTF
NA	TRBJ1-1	TRBV29-1	NA	TGCAGCGCCGGGGGGACTGAAGCTTTCTTT	CSAGGTEAFF
NA	TRBJ1-5	TRBV9	NA	TGTGCCAGCAGCGTAGGGGCCACGGGTCAGCCCCAGCATTTT	CASSVGATGQPQHF
NA	TRBJ2-3	TRBV10-3	TRBD2	TGTGCCACCTCAGCGGGGGGGCCGTACACAGATACGCAGTATTTT	CATSAGGPYTDTQYF
NA	TRBJ2-7	TRBV20-1	NA	TGCAGTGCTCGAAGGGACCGAAAGTACTTC	CSARRDRKYF
NA	TRBJ1-2	TRBV5-6	NA	TGTGCCAGCAGCCCCGGCAGGCGCGAGGGTGGCTACACCTTC	CASSPGRREGGYTF
NA	TRBJ2-4	TRBV5-4	NA	TGTGCCAGCAGCTTGGATAAAAATGGTAACATTCAGTACTTC	CASSLDKNGNIQYF
NA	TRBJ1-2	TRBV10-2	NA	TGCGCCAGCAGAATGGGGGGCGGCTATGGCTACACCTTC	CASRMGGGYGYTF
NA	TRBJ1-1	TRBV4-1	NA	TGCGCCAGCAGCCAAGTCGAGGCCATGAACACTGAAGCTTTCTTT	CASSQVEAMNTEAFF
NA	TRBJ2-2	TRBV7-8	NA	TGTGCCAGCAGCTTCCGGGAGTCCGGGGAGCTGTTTTTT	CASSFRESGELFF
NA	TRBJ2-7	TRBV5-4	NA	TGTGCCAGCAGCTGGGGACGCGGCTACGAGCAGTACTTC	CASSWGRGYEQYF
NA	TRBJ2-7	TRBV4-1	TRBD1	TGCGCCAGCAGCCAAGTCAAGGGACAGGTTGACAAAAGGAGACACGAGCAGTACTTC	CASSQVKGQVDKRRHEQYF
NA	TRBJ2-3	TRBV9	NA	TGTGCCAGCAGCGGATTAGGTTCGGTAGATACGCAGTATTTT	CASSGLGSVDTQYF
NA	TRBJ1-2	TRBV7-2	NA	TGTGCCAGCAGCTTAGGGGGGTCGGCCTATGGCTACACCTTC	CASSLGGSAYGYTF
NA	TRBJ1-1	TRBV5-6	NA	TGTGCCAGCTCATCATGGGGGGTGAACACTGAAGCTTTCTTT	CASSSWGVNTEAFF
NA	TRBJ2-1	TRBV29-1	TRBD2	TGCAGCGCCGCTAGCGGGCCGATTGGGAGCTCCTACAATGAGCAGTTCTTC	CSAASGPIGSSYNEQFF
once	TRBJ1-1	TRBV7-9	NA	TGTGCCAGCAGCTTTAGTCTAACGTCCGAAGCTTTCTTT	CASSFSLTSEAFF
few	TRBJ1-1	TRBV11-3	NA	TGTGCCAGCAGCTTAGCAACAGGGACTGAAGCTTTCTTT	CASSLATGTEAFF
NA	TRBJ2-7	TRBV10-2	NA	TGCGCCAGCAGTGAAGGTAAAAGGGAGCAGTACTTC	CASSEGKREQYF
NA	TRBJ2-3	TRBV27	TRBD1	TGTGCCAGCAGTTTCTGGACAGGGCCCACAGATACGCAGTATTTT	CASSFWTGPTDTQYF
NA	TRBJ2-1	TRBV2	NA	TGTGCCAGCAGGGGTACAGGGAGCTCCTACAATGAGCAGTTCTTC	CASRGTGSSYNEQFF
NA	TRBJ1-2	TRBV18	NA	TGTGCCAGCTCACCGGAGATTAACTATGGCTACACCTTC	CASSPEINYGYTF
NA	TRBJ2-6	TRBV5-6	TRBD1	TGTGCCAGCAGCTTTGGACAGGGGGCGCCTGGGGCCAACGTCCTGACTTTC	CASSFGQGAPGANVLTF
NA	TRBJ2-3	TRBV11-2	TRBD2	TGTGCCAGCAGCTCCGGGACTAGCGGGGATAGCACAGATACGCAGTATTTT	CASSSGTSGDSTDTQYF
NA	TRBJ1-1	TRBV18	NA	TGTGCCAGCTCACCAGACAGGCAGAACACTGAAGCTTTCTTT	CASSPDRQNTEAFF
NA	TRBJ2-7	TRBV10-3	TRBD2	TGTGCCATCAGTGAGACGACTAGCCAACCTTACGAGCAGTACTTC	CAISETTSQPYEQYF
NA	TRBJ1-2	TRBV4-2	TRBD1	TGTGCCAGCAGCCAGGGGGGTGACAGGGTTAATGGCTACACCTTC	CASSQGGDRVNGYTF
NA	TRBJ1-1	TRBV6-5	TRBD1	TGTGCCAGCAGTTACGGACAGGGGGCAACTGAAGCTTTCTTT	CASSYGQGATEAFF
NA	TRBJ2-2	TRBV5-1	TRBD1	TGCGCCAGCAGCTACAGGGGCGTCGAGTACGGGGAGCTGTTTTTT	CASSYRGVEYGELFF
NA	TRBJ2-3	TRBV9	NA	TGTGCCAGCAGCGTAGCTGACAGAACTAGCACAGATACGCAGTATTTT	CASSVADRTSTDTQYF
NA	TRBJ2-1	TRBV6-1	TRBD2	TGTGCCACCGGGACTAGCGGGAGTCGGGAGCAGTTCTTC	CATGTSGSREQFF
NA	TRBJ1-5	TRBV4-1	TRBD1	TGCGCCAGCAGCCAAGAAGGGGACAGGGTTCAGCCCCAGCATTTT	CASSQEGDRVQPQHF
NA	TRBJ1-2	TRBV9	NA	TGTGCCAGCAGCGTAGCATGGGGTCCGGACCATGGCTACACCTTC	CASSVAWGPDHGYTF
NA	TRBJ2-3	TRBV30	NA	TGTGCCTGGAGTATAGGGGGTGATACGCAGTATTTT	CAWSIGGDTQYF
NA	TRBJ2-4	TRBV6-1	TRBD2	TGTGCCAGCCAGCGGGGGGGCCAAAACATTCAGTACTTC	CASQRGGQNIQYF
NA	TRBJ2-4	TRBV29-1	NA	TGCAGCGTTGTAGGACGAATAGCCAAAAACATTCAGTACTTC	CSVVGRIAKNIQYF
NA	TRBJ1-5	TRBV27	NA	TGTGCCAGCAGTTTAGCCCCTGGGGAGCAAACTAATCAGCCCCAGCATTTT	CASSLAPGEQTNQPQHF
NA	TRBJ2-3	TRBV5-1	TRBD2	TGCGCCAGCAGCTTGAACCTAGCGGGAGATACGCAGTATTTT	CASSLNLAGDTQYF
NA	TRBJ1-5	TRBV2	TRBD1	TGTGCCAGCAGGCGGGACAGGTTAAATAATCAGCCCCAGCATTTT	CASRRDRLNNQPQHF
NA	TRBJ2-7	TRBV5-1	NA	TGCGCCAGCAGCTTGGGCCTCCCTCCCATCCACGAGCAGTACTTC	CASSLGLPPIHEQYF
NA	TRBJ1-2	TRBV7-9	TRBD1	TGTGCCAGCAGCGAGGACAGGGAGATAACTTTTGGCTACACCTTC	CASSEDREITFGYTF
once	TRBJ2-7	TRBV20-1	NA	TGCAGTGCTAACAGGGTCTACGAGCAGTACTTC	CSANRVYEQYF
once	TRBJ2-7	TRBV6-1	NA	TGTGCCAGCAGCGAGGGGGGGCCACCCGACTACGAGCAGTACTTC	CASSEGGPPDYEQYF
NA	TRBJ2-1	TRBV7-2	TRBD2	TGTGCCAGCAGCCAGCGGGGGAATGAGCAGTTCTTC	CASSQRGNEQFF